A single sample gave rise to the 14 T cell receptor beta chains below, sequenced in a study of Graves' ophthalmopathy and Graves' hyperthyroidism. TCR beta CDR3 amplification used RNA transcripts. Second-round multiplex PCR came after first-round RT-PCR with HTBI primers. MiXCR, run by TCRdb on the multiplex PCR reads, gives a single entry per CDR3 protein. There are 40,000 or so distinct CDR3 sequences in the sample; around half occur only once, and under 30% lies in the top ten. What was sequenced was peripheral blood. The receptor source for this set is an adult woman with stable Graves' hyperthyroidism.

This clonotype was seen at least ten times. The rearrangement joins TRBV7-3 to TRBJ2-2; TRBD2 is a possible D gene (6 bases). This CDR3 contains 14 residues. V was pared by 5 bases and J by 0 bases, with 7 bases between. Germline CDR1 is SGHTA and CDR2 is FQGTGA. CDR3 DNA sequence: TGTGCCAGCAGCCGGGACTCGAACACCGGGGAGCTGTTTTTT. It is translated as CASSRDSNTGELFF.

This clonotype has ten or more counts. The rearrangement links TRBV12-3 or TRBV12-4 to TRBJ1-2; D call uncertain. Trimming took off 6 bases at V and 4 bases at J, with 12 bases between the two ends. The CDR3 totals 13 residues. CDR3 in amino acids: CASSLSLAYGYTF. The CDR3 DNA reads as TGTGCCAGCAGCCTCTCTTTGGCCTATGGCTACACCTTC.

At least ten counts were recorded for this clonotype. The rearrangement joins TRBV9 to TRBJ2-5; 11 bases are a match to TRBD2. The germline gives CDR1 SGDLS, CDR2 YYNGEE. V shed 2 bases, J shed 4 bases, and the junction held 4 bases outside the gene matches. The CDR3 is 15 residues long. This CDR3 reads CASSVGTSGSETQYF. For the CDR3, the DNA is TGTGCCAGCAGCGTCGGGACTAGCGGTTCAGAGACCCAGTACTTC.

The CDR3 nucleotides read TGTGCCAGCAGCAGTACGGGACAGGGCACCAGGGAGACCCAGTACTTC. Translation gives CASSSTGQGTRETQYF. J is TRBJ2-5 and V is TRBV7-9; 9 positions agree with TRBD1. V shed 5 bases and J 5 bases; nucleotides not matched to a gene: 12. CDR1 is SEHNR and CDR2 is FQNEAQ in the germline V gene (reference sequence). The CDR3 has 16 amino acids.

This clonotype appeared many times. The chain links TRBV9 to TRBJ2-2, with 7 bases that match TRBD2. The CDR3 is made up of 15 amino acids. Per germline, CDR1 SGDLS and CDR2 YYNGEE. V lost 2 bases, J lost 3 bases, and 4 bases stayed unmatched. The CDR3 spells CASSVGTTDTGELFF. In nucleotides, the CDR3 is TGTGCCAGCAGCGTCGGGACTACAGACACCGGGGAGCTGTTTTTT.

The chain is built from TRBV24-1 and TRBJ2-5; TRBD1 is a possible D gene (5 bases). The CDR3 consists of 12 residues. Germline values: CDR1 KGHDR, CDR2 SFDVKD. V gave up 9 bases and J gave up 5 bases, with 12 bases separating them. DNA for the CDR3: TGTGCCACCGGGGCGGCGGAGGAGACCCAGTACTTC. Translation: CATGAAEETQYF.

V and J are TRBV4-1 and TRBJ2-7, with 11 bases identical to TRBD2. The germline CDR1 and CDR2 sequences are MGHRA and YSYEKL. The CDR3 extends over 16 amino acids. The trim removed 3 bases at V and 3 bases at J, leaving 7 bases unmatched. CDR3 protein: CASSHAGTSGNYEQYF. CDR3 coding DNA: TGCGCCAGCAGCCACGCCGGGACTAGCGGCAACTACGAGCAGTACTTC.

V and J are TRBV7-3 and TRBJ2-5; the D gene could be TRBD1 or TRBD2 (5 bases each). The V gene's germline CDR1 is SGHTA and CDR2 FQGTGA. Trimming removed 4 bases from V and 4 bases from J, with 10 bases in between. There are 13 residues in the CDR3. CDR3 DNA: TGTGCCAGCAGCTCCGGGACCGGAGAGACCCAGTACTTC. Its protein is CASSSGTGETQYF.

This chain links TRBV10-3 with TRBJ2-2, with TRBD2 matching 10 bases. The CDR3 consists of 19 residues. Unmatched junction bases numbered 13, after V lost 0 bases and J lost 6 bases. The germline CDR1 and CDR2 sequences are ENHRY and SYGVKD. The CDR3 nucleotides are TGTGCCATCAGTGAGTCGAGTACGGCTAGCGGGAGTGTAGCCGGGGAGCTGTTTTTT. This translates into CAISESSTASGSVAGELFF.

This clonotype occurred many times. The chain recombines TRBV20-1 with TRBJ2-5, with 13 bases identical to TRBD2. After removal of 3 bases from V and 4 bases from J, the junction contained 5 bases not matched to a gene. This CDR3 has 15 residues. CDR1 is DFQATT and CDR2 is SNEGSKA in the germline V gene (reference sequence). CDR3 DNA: TGCAGTGCTAGGGGAACTAGCGGGAGGGCAGAGACCCAGTACTTC. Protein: CSARGTSGRAETQYF.

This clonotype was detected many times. The CDR3 reads CASSSGRLNEKLFF. CDR3 coding DNA: TGTGCCAGTAGCTCGGGGCGGCTTAATGAAAAACTGTTTTTT. This rearrangement joins TRBV19 to TRBJ1-4, with D tentatively TRBD1 (5 bases). The CDR3 totals 14 residues. The V gene's germline CDR1 is LNHDA and CDR2 SQIVND (reference sequence). Trimming stripped 6 bases from V and 4 bases from J, with 12 bases between.

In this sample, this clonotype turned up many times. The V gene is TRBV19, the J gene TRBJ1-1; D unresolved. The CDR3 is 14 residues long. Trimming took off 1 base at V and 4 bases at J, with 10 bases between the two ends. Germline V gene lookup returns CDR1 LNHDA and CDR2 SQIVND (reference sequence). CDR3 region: CASSIGSTSTEAFF. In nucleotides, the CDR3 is TGTGCCAGTAGTATAGGGTCTACGAGCACTGAAGCTTTCTTT. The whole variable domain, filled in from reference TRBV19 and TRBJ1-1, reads DGGITQSPKYLFRKEGQNVTLSCEQNLNHDAMYWYRQDPGQGLRLIYYSQIVNDFQKGDIAEGYSVSREKKESFPLTVTSAQKNPTAFYLCASSIGSTSTEAFFGQGTRLTVV.

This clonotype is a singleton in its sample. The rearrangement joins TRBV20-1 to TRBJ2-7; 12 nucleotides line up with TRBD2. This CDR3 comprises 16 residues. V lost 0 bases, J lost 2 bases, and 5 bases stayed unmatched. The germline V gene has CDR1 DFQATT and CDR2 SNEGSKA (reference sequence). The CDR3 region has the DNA TGCAGTGCTAGAGATCTGCTAGCGGGAGGGGCCTACGAGCAGTACTTC. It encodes CSARDLLAGGAYEQYF.

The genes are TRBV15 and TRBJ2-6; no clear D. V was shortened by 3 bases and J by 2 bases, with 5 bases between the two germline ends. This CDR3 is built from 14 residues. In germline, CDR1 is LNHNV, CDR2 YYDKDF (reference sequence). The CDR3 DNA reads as TGTGCCACCAGCAGTATGACTGGGGCCAACGTCCTGACTTTC. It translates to CATSSMTGANVLTF.